The 14 T cell receptor beta chains below come from one sample, sequenced in a study of blood T cell repertoires in COVID-19 (dated by TCRdb to 2020 to 2021). Receptors were amplified or captured by the immunoSEQ multiplex PCR assay. In TCRdb, the immuneACCESS table is reduced to in-frame sequences with V and J assigned. These tables do not hold every clone; where another copy was compared, an unresolved V gene accounts for under half, and the others remain unexplained. This sample comprises about 410,000 clones, about nine tenths of them detected only once. 1.4% of the sample is in the top ten clones. Specimen: peripheral blood. The receptors derive from a woman under 40 with active or convalescent COVID-19.

The rearrangement joins TRBV15 to TRBJ1-2, with 12 bases fitting TRBD1. Germline V gene lookup returns CDR1 LNHNV and CDR2 YYDKDF (reference sequence). There are 16 residues in the CDR3. Losses at the gene ends were 3 bases for V and 6 bases for J; bases not matched to a gene: 8. The CDR3 DNA reads TGTGCCACCAGCAGTGCCGGGACAGGGGGCGCAAATGGCTACACCTTC. Translated, it gives CATSSAGTGGANGYTF.

The chain uses TRBV19 and TRBJ1-2; D is ambiguous. The V gene lost 7 bases and the J gene lost 5 bases, with 14 bases spanning the gap. CDR3 size: 13 residues. The germline V gene has CDR1 LNHDA and CDR2 SQIVND (reference sequence). CDR3 residues: CASTQQRWYGYTF. For the CDR3, the DNA is TGTGCCAGTACCCAACAGAGATGGTATGGCTACACCTTC.

The genes are TRBV27 and TRBJ2-3, with D possibly being TRBD1 (6 bases). V dropped 6 bases and J dropped 2 bases, with 15 bases sitting between them. CDR3 length: 15 residues. Germline CDR1 and CDR2: MNHEY and SMNVEV (reference sequence). The chain's CDR3 is CASRVVGQPTDTQYF. The CDR3 nucleotides are TGTGCCAGCAGGGTCGTCGGACAGCCCACAGATACGCAGTATTTT.

The chain is built from TRBV6-5 and TRBJ2-1, with TRBD2 matching 15 bases. This CDR3 spans 15 amino acids. Germline V gene lookup returns CDR1 MNHEY and CDR2 SVGAGI. V lost 5 bases to trimming and J lost 8 bases; unmatched junction nucleotides: 4. In DNA form, the CDR3 reads TGTGCCAGCAGTCATGGACTAGCGGGGGGGCATGAGCAGTTCTTC. It is translated as CASSHGLAGGHEQFF.

This sequence joins TRBV2 and TRBJ2-1; 8 bases map to TRBD2. V lost 7 bases and J lost 10; bases outside the gene matches: 18. Germline CDR1 is SNHLY and CDR2 is FYNNEI. The CDR3 is made up of 16 amino acids. The CDR3 reads CASKGGVAGWGGEQFF. For the CDR3, the DNA is TGTGCCAGCAAGGGCGGAGTAGCGGGATGGGGTGGGGAGCAGTTCTTC.

This clone was seen only once. The chain joins TRBV5-1 to TRBJ1-1; 11 bases align to TRBD1. Germline V CDR1 and CDR2: SGHRS, YFSETQ. Trimming cost V 3 bases and J 5 bases; bases outside gene matches: 0. The CDR3 is 13 residues long. CDR3 in DNA: TGCGCCAGCAGCTGGGACAGGGGGACTGAAGCTTTCTTT. Its translation: CASSWDRGTEAFF.

V is TRBV6-1 and J is TRBJ2-7, with D perhaps matching TRBD2 (7 bases). Germline CDR1 MNHNS, CDR2 SASEGT. With 1 base removed from V and 5 bases from J, the gap between germline ends came to 15 bases. The CDR3 contains 15 residues. The CDR3 loop is CASSEGRGRGNEQYF. CDR3 sequence (DNA): TGTGCCAGCAGTGAAGGGCGGGGGCGTGGGAACGAGCAGTACTTC.

The chain carries TRBV6-5 and TRBJ2-7; the match to TRBD1 covers 8 bases. CDR3 length equals 14 residues. Germline V lookup: CDR1 MNHEY, CDR2 SVGAGI. The ends lost 6 bases at V and 2 bases at J; junction bases unmatched: 6. The CDR3 sequence: CASRTTGVPYEQYF. CDR3 nucleotides: TGTGCCAGCAGAACGACAGGGGTCCCCTACGAGCAGTACTTC.

V is TRBV2 and J is TRBJ2-1, with D possibly TRBD1 on 5 matching bases. The germline gives CDR1 SNHLY, CDR2 FYNNEI. Trimming took 1 base from V and 9 from J, leaving 13 bases between them. The CDR3 extends over 14 amino acids. This CDR3 reads CASSEVKGLGEQFF. CDR3 nucleotide sequence: TGTGCCAGCAGTGAAGTCAAGGGGCTTGGTGAGCAGTTCTTC.

The rearrangement uses TRBV7-9 and TRBJ1-6; D may be TRBD1 (6 bases). Germline loops: CDR1 SEHNR, CDR2 FQNEAQ (reference sequence). V lost 1 base and J 4 bases, leaving 8 bases between the germline ends. CDR3 length: 15 residues. CDR3 bases: TGTGCCAGCAGCTTAGAGGGGGGGTATAATTCACCCCTCCACTTT. Protein product: CASSLEGGYNSPLHF.

The chain recombines TRBV2 with TRBJ1-1, with D possibly TRBD1 on 5 matching bases. There are 13 residues in the CDR3. The V gene lost 8 bases and the J gene lost 10 bases, with 20 bases spanning the gap. Germline lookup yields CDR1 SNHLY and CDR2 FYNNEI. The CDR3 reads CASQPTAQVGAFF. CDR3 bases: TGTGCCAGCCAGCCGACAGCCCAGGTGGGAGCTTTCTTT.

The genes are TRBV6-6 and TRBJ2-7; D remains ambiguous. Trimming took 7 bases from V and 2 from J, leaving 9 bases between them. CDR3 length: 12 residues. CDR1 and CDR2 from the germline V gene are MNHNY and SVGAGI (reference sequence). DNA for the CDR3: TGTGCCAGCACAGGAACAACCTACGAGCAGTACTTC. Protein: CASTGTTYEQYF.

The chain employs TRBV7-6 and TRBJ1-2; perhaps TRBD1 as D (6 bases). CDR3 length equals 15 residues. The V and J ends lost 0 bases and 0 bases respectively, with 8 bases between them. Looked up from germline, CDR1 is SGHVS and CDR2 is FNYEAQ. The CDR3 spells CASSLAAGANYGYTF. CDR3 coding DNA: TGTGCCAGCAGCTTAGCTGCAGGGGCTAACTATGGCTACACCTTC.

This rearrangement joins TRBV2 to TRBJ1-4, with 8 bases lining up with TRBD1. Unmatched junction bases numbered 13, after V lost 6 bases and J lost 7 bases. Germline V gives CDR1 SNHLY, CDR2 FYNNEI. This CDR3 is 16 amino acids long. The CDR3 bases are TGTGCCAGCAGGGACCCACCGGACAGGGTTGGTGAAAAACTGTTTTTT. Encoded protein: CASRDPPDRVGEKLFF.